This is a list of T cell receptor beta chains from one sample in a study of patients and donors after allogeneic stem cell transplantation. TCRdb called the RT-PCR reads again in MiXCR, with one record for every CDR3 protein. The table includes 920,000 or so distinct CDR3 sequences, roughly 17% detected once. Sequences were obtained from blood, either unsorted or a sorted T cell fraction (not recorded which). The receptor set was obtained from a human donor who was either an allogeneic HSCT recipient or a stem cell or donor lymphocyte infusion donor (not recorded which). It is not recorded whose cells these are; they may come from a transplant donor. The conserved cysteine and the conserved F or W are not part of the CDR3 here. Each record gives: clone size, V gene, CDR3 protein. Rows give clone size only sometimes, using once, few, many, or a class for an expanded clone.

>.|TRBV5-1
ASTDLATYEQY
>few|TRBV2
ASSEPGSNYGYT
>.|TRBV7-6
ASSLGGGISGRTHEQY
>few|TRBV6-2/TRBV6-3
ASRGTAYNEQF
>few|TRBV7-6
ASSLATGLLPGNTIY
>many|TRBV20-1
SASGGYQETQY
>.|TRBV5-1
ASSRQGTSGLFYEQY
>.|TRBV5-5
ASSWRGPGN
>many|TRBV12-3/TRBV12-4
ASSLSVLAKNIQY
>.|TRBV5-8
ASSSIQRNYGYT
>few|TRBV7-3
ASSLVPRGARARDTQY
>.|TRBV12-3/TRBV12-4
ASSFWLAGGNTGELF
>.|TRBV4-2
ASSQEGAGYGYT
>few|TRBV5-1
ASSPTEVTQLFYEQY
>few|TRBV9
ASSALGGTNEKLF
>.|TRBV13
ASSKGPPYEQY
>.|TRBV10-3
AISNGRDGYT
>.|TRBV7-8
ASSSLGGRAVDEQY
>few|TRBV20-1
SARDLGGGNTEAF
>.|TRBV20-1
SARDHWDGGREQY
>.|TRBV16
ASSQSRLAGVSGANVLT
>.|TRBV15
ATSREGAGELF
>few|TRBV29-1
SVIDRDRRQETQY
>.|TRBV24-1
ATSDSGSTEAF
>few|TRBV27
ASSGPPGGYEQY
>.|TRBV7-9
ASSTGQAIAEQY
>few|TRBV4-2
ASSPYGTRHQPQH
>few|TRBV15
ATSSGLAGGTLSTDTQY
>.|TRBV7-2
ASSSVDPGRTEAF
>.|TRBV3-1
ASSQVRGLGYT
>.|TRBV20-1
SARPLAGGQGTTQY
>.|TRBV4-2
ASSQRERSNYGYT
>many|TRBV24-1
ATSDPKEGQGEHNEQF
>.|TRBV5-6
ASSLRLLARGGTEAF
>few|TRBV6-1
ASSEVAGGHNEQF
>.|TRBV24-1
ATSPPGGYNEQF
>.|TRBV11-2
ASSHFGGQGAYEQY
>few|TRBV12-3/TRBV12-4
ASSRGQRETQY
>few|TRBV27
ASSPFPGGGYT
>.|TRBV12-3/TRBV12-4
ASSRLLGRSTGELF
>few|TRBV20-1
SAKAGNEQY
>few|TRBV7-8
ASSLLGIGYNEQF
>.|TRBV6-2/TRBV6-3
ASSYWEGTSQY